The 29 T cell receptor beta chains listed next were all sequenced from one sample in a study of blood T cell repertoires in COVID-19 (dated by TCRdb to 2020 to 2022). The protocol used for the library was the immunoSEQ multiplex PCR assay. TCRdb carries this immuneACCESS record with in-frame sequences only. Its versions omit some clonotypes, under half of them owing to an unresolved V gene in the studies checked, with the rest unexplained. Recorded for this sample are 180,000 or so clones; around 85% of them occurred a single time. The biggest ten clones account for roughly 1.1% of the sample. Sequenced material: peripheral blood. Every receptor here comes from a man in his 60s who had recovered from COVID-19.

This chain uses TRBV5-6 with TRBJ1-1; D is unclear. CDR3 length equals 11 residues. Looked up from germline, CDR1 is SGHDT and CDR2 is YYEEEE. Deletions cut 5 bases from V and 6 bases from J, with 8 bases between. The CDR3 DNA reads as TGTGCCAGCAGTCGTTCCTCTGAAGCTTTCTTT. This codes for CASSRSSEAFF.

CDR3 DNA: TGCGCCAGCAGCTTGGCCGGGACAGGGAGGGAGACCCAGTACTTC. Amino acid sequence: CASSLAGTGRETQYF. The J gene is TRBJ2-5, the V gene TRBV5-1; 9 bases are shared with TRBD1. Germline V gives CDR1 SGHRS, CDR2 YFSETQ. Trimming removed 0 bases from V and 5 bases from J; junction bases left unmatched: 5. This CDR3 has 15 amino acids.

This chain joins TRBV5-1 and TRBJ2-3, with TRBD2 identical over 10 bases. The V gene's germline CDR1 is SGHRS and CDR2 YFSETQ. Unmatched junction bases numbered 8, after V lost 10 bases and J lost 3 bases. The CDR3 is 14 amino acids. The CDR3 DNA reads TGCGCCCCCTTAGCGGGGGGAGGGACAGATACGCAGTATTTT. Translated, it gives CAPLAGGGTDTQYF.

CDR3 sequence reads: CASSLRQVRDSPLHF. CDR3 DNA sequence: TGTGCCAGCAGCCTACGACAGGTTAGGGATTCACCCCTCCACTTT. The V call is TRBV5-5, the J call TRBJ1-6; possible D gene TRBD1, 6 bases. Germline V gives CDR1 SGHKS, CDR2 YYEKEE (reference sequence). Trimming shortened V by 4 bases and J by 8 bases, and 16 bases separated the two germline ends. This CDR3 has 15 residues.

The chain carries TRBV3-1 (or the pseudogene TRBV3-2) and TRBJ1-2, with D uncertain. With 1 base removed from V and 8 bases from J, the gap between germline ends came to 8 bases. Looked up from germline, CDR1 is LGHDT and CDR2 is YNNKEL (reference sequence). The CDR3 has 12 amino acids. In DNA, the CDR3 is TGTGCCAGCAGCCAAGGTGTACGGGGCTACACCTTC. Its translation: CASSQGVRGYTF.

The V and J genes are TRBV7-8 and TRBJ1-6; D is unclear. Germline-derived CDR1 and CDR2 are SGHVS and FQNEAQ. Trimming cost V 9 bases and J 8 bases, with 11 bases left between them. This CDR3 is built from 12 residues. CDR3 nucleotide sequence: TGTGCCAGTCGACAATCGGATTCACCCCTCCACTTT. Protein: CASRQSDSPLHF.

V usage is TRBV30 and J usage is TRBJ1-4, with D possibly matching TRBD1 (5 bases). CDR1 and CDR2 from the germline V gene are GTSNPN and SVGIG (reference sequence). Trimming cost V 4 bases and J 1 base, with 7 bases left between them. The CDR3 is made up of 13 amino acids. The CDR3 loop reads CAWNQGTNEKLFF. The CDR3 region has the DNA TGTGCCTGGAACCAGGGAACTAATGAAAAACTGTTTTTT.

V is TRBV11-2 and J is TRBJ1-2; 7 positions agree with TRBD1. V shed 4 bases and J 2 bases; nucleotides not matched to a gene: 10. This CDR3 spans 16 amino acids. Germline V gene data show CDR1 as SGHAT and CDR2 as FQNNGV. CDR3 coding DNA: TGTGCCAGCAGCTCCCCCACCGGGACAGCAAACTATGGCTACACCTTC. Translating gives CASSSPTGTANYGYTF.

The chain couples TRBV23-1 to TRBJ2-7; 8 bases fit TRBD1. TRBV23-1 counts as an open reading frame of uncertain function. V was clipped by 3 bases and J by 3 bases; unmatched bases: 7. CDR3 size: 15 residues. Here the CDR3 DNA reads TGCGCCAGCAGTCATTCGGACAGGGTTGTCTACGAGCAGTACTTC. Translating gives CASSHSDRVVYEQYF.

This chain links TRBV3-1 (or the pseudogene TRBV3-2) with TRBJ2-2; D remains unclear. V was trimmed by 0 bases and J by 1 base, leaving 3 bases between them. The germline gives CDR1 LGHDT, CDR2 YNNKEL (reference sequence). The CDR3 loop spans 14 amino acids. The CDR3 region is CASSQDMNTGELFF. The DNA of the CDR3 is TGTGCCAGCAGCCAAGATATGAACACCGGGGAGCTGTTTTTT.

Here the CDR3 reads CASSPGSPYEKLFF. Written as DNA, the CDR3 is TGTGCCAGCAGCCCAGGGTCCCCATATGAAAAACTGTTTTTT. The rearrangement joins TRBV7-2 to TRBJ1-4; tentative D call: TRBD1 (5 bases). Trimming removed 5 bases from V and 6 bases from J, with 13 bases in between. The CDR3 runs to 14 residues. The germline gives CDR1 SGHTA, CDR2 FQGNSA.

This chain connects TRBV2 to TRBJ2-1, with D unclear. This CDR3 spans 12 amino acids. Trimming took off 3 bases at V and 13 bases at J, with 13 bases between the two ends. Germline V gene data show CDR1 as SNHLY and CDR2 as FYNNEI. The CDR3 DNA is TGTGCCAGCAGTGATCTAGTGCCTCCACAGTTCTTC. This codes for CASSDLVPPQFF.

This sequence joins TRBV6-4 and TRBJ1-4; no firm D call. Germline V lookup: CDR1 MRHNA, CDR2 SNTAGT. This CDR3 has 16 amino acids. Trimming took 3 bases from V and 4 from J, leaving 15 bases between them. CDR3: CASSDSRREGNEKLFF. For the CDR3, the DNA is TGTGCCAGCAGTGATTCTAGGAGGGAAGGTAATGAAAAACTGTTTTTT.

The chain joins TRBV5-1 to TRBJ2-3; no reliable D call. The V gene lost 4 bases and the J gene lost 2 bases, with 11 bases spanning the gap. Germline values: CDR1 SGHRS, CDR2 YFSETQ. The CDR3 length is 14 residues. The CDR3, as DNA: TGCGCCAGCAGCCACAACACCCTCACAGATACGCAGTATTTT. Its protein product is CASSHNTLTDTQYF.

This clone was seen more than once but under ten times. The V gene is TRBV11-3, the J gene TRBJ2-7; TRBD1 matches at 12 bases. From germline, CDR1 is SGHNT and CDR2 YENEEA. The V segment lost 5 bases and the J segment 9 bases; nucleotides outside the gene matches: 8. This CDR3 region has 14 residues. CDR3 amino acids: CASSPGQGAIMQYF. CDR3 DNA sequence: TGTGCCAGCAGCCCGGGACAGGGGGCAATAATGCAGTACTTC.

CDR3 bases: TGTGCCAGCACTCAGGTGGGGGCCGCTGAAGCTTTCTTT. It encodes CASTQVGAAEAFF. The gene calls are TRBV6-6 and TRBJ1-1; maybe TRBD1 (6 bases). V shed 7 bases and J shed 6 bases, with 15 bases lying between them. CDR3 length: 13 amino acids. CDR1 and CDR2 (germline): MNHNY, SVGAGI (reference sequence).

The V call is TRBV25-1, the J call TRBJ1-1, with D perhaps TRBD1 (6 bases). The CDR3 is 12 amino acids. The V and J ends lost 6 bases and 5 bases respectively, with 10 bases between them. The germline gives CDR1 MGHDK, CDR2 SYGVNS. CDR3 in DNA: TGTGCCAGCAGACCCGACAGGACTGAAGCTTTCTTT. Encoded protein: CASRPDRTEAFF.

This clone was counted only a few times. V is TRBV6-2 or TRBV6-3 and J is TRBJ2-5; tentatively, D is TRBD1 (5 bases). Germline V gene lookup returns CDR1 MNHEY and CDR2 SVGEGT. There are 14 residues in the CDR3. V dropped 1 base and J dropped 2 bases, with 8 bases sitting between them. In nucleotides, the CDR3 is TGTGCCAGCAGTTACTTTGACAGACAAGAGACCCAGTACTTC. It specifies CASSYFDRQETQYF.

Only a few counts were recorded for this clone. This chain links TRBV30 with TRBJ2-7; 10 nucleotides align to TRBD1. Losses at the gene ends were 0 bases for V and 2 bases for J; bases not matched to a gene: 4. From germline, CDR1 is GTSNPN and CDR2 SVGIG (reference sequence). The CDR3 length is 15 residues. The CDR3 region has the DNA TGTGCCTGGAGTGTCGGCGGGACAGGGGCCTACGAGCAGTACTTC. Protein sequence: CAWSVGGTGAYEQYF.

This clone was detected only once. The genes are TRBV12-5 and TRBJ1-4; 9 bases map to TRBD1. V shed 1 base, J shed 6 bases, and the junction held 9 bases outside the gene matches. The CDR3 has 17 amino acids. Per the germline V gene, CDR1 is LGHNT and CDR2 is FRNRAP. The CDR3, as DNA: TGTGCTAGTGGTTTGGCCACAGGGGGCCGGGGAGATGAAAAACTGTTTTTT. It yields the protein CASGLATGGRGDEKLFF.

This clone has a handful of counts. The rearrangement links TRBV5-4 to TRBJ2-7; no clear D gene. V lost 1 base, J lost 4 bases, and 12 bases lay in between. Germline V lookup: CDR1 SGHNT, CDR2 YYREEE (reference sequence). The CDR3 length is 14 residues. The CDR3 spells CASSLYGFNYEQYF. Written as DNA, the CDR3 is TGTGCCAGCAGCTTGTACGGTTTTAATTACGAGCAGTACTTC.

CDR3 nucleotide sequence: TGTGCCAGCTCACCGCCTCTAGCGGGGGGGCACACAGATACGCAGTATTTT. It yields the protein CASSPPLAGGHTDTQYF. The chain is built from TRBV18 and TRBJ2-3; 12 positions match TRBD2. Germline trimming cut 3 bases from V and 2 bases from J; bases unmatched to any gene: 6. Germline CDR1 KGHSH, CDR2 LQKENI. This CDR3 spans 17 amino acids.

The chain combines TRBV25-1 with TRBJ1-1, with D perhaps matching TRBD1 (5 bases). The CDR3 is 15 residues long. Between the trimmed V and J ends, which lost 4 bases and 0 bases, there was a span of 12 bases. Germline lookup yields CDR1 MGHDK and CDR2 SYGVNS. CDR3 DNA sequence: TGTGCCAGCAGTGGGGGGGGGACGGTGAACACTGAAGCTTTCTTT. It is translated as CASSGGGTVNTEAFF.

This clone was seen only once. V gene TRBV19 combines with J gene TRBJ1-5, with D perhaps TRBD1 (5 bases). Germline V gene sequence: CDR1 LNHDA, CDR2 SQIVND (reference sequence). The V end was cut by 5 bases, the J end by 1 base, with 15 bases between. The CDR3 runs to 16 residues. For the CDR3, the DNA is TGTGCCAGTAGTGGGACTCCCCTCGGGAGCAATCAGCCCCAGCATTTT. It translates to CASSGTPLGSNQPQHF.

The chain links TRBV7-3 to TRBJ2-1; 10 bases map to TRBD2. CDR1 and CDR2 from the germline V gene are SGHTA and FQGTGA. J lost 7 bases, V lost 6 bases, and 6 bases had no gene match. This CDR3 is built from 14 residues. The CDR3 is CASSPSGGANEQFF. DNA of the CDR3: TGTGCCAGCAGTCCCAGCGGGGGGGCAAATGAGCAGTTCTTC.

The CDR3 coding sequence is TGCGCCAGCAGCTTGGGACAGGGGGAGTCCTACGAGCAGTACTTC. Its protein is CASSLGQGESYEQYF. The chain is built from TRBV5-1 and TRBJ2-7, with 9 bases that match TRBD1. Germline CDR1 SGHRS, CDR2 YFSETQ. V was clipped by 0 bases and J by 1 base; unmatched bases: 2. This CDR3 has 15 residues.

V and J are TRBV30 and TRBJ2-1, with 7 bases matching TRBD2. The CDR3 totals 12 residues. J was trimmed by 7 bases and V by 4 bases; bases with no gene match: 4. Germline loops: CDR1 GTSNPN, CDR2 SVGIG (reference sequence). In DNA form, the CDR3 reads TGTGCCTGGAACAGCGGGGTGAATGAGCAGTTCTTC. Translation: CAWNSGVNEQFF.

The gene calls are TRBV18 and TRBJ1-2; D is ambiguous. CDR1 and CDR2 from the germline V gene are KGHSH and LQKENI. V lost 0 bases to trimming and J lost 2 bases, with 13 bases between them. This CDR3 contains 16 residues. The CDR3 DNA reads TGTGCCAGCTCACCACCCTCATACACAACCAACTATGGCTACACCTTC. It codes for CASSPPSYTTNYGYTF.

The V gene is TRBV5-1, the J gene TRBJ2-6; D is perhaps TRBD1 (5 bases). The CDR3 covers 16 residues. V was pared by 5 bases and J by 1 base, with 13 bases between. Germline CDR1 and CDR2: SGHRS and YFSETQ. DNA of the CDR3: TGCGCCAGCAGACCGTCGACAGTGTCTGGGGCCAACGTCCTGACTTTC. It translates to CASRPSTVSGANVLTF.